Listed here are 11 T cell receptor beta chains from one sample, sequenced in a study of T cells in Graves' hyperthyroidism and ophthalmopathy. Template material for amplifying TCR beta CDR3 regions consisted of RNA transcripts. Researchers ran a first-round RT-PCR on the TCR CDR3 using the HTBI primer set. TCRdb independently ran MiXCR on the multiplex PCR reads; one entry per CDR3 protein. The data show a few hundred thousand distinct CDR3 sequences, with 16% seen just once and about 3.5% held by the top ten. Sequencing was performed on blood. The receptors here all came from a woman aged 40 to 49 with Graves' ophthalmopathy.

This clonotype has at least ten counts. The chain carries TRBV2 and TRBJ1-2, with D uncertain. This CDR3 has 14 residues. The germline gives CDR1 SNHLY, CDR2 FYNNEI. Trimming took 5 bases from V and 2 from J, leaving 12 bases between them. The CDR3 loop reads CASSYLRANYGYTF. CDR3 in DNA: TGTGCCAGCAGTTATCTCCGGGCCAACTATGGCTACACCTTC.

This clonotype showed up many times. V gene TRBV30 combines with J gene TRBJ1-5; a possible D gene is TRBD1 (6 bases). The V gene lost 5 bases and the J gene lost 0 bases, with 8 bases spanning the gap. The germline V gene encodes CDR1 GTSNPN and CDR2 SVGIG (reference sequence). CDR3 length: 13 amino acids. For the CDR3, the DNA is TGTGCCTGGCAGGGGTATAGCAATCAGCCCCAGCATTTT. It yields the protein CAWQGYSNQPQHF. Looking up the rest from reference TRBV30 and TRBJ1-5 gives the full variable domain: SQTIHQWPATLVQPVGSPLSLECTVEGTSNPNLYWYRQAAGRGLQLLFYSVGIGQISSEVPQNLSASRPQDRQFILSSKKLLLSDSGFYLCAWQGYSNQPQHFGDGTRLSIL.

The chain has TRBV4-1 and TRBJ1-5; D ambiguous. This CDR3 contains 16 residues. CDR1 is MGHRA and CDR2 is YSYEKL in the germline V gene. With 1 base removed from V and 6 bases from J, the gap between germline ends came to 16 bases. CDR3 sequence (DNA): TGCGCCAGCAGCCAAGGGGGATCCGATTTGGTTCAGCCCCAGCATTTT. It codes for CASSQGGSDLVQPQHF.

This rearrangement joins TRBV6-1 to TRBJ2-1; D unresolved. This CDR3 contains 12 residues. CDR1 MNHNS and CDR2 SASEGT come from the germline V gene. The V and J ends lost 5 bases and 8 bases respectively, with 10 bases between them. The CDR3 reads CASSMVRDEQFF. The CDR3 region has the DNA TGTGCCAGCAGTATGGTCCGCGATGAGCAGTTCTTC.

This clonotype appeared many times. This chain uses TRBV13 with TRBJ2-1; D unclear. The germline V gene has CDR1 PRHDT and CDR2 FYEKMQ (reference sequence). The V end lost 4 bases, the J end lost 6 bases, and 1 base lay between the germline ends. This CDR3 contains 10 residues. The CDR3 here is CASSSNEQFF. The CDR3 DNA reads TGTGCCAGCAGCTCCAATGAGCAGTTCTTC.

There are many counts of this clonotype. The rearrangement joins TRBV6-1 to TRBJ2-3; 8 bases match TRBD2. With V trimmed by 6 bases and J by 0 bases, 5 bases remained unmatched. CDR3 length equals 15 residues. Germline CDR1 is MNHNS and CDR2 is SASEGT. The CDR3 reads CASRDGGASTDTQYF. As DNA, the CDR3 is TGTGCCAGCAGGGACGGGGGGGCCAGCACAGATACGCAGTATTTT.

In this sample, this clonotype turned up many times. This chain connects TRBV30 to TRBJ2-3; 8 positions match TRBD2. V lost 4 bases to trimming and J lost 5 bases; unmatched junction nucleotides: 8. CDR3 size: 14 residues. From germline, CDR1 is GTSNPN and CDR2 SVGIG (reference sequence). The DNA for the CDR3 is TGTGCCTGGAAAAGCGGGAGCGGTGGAGATACGCAGTATTTT. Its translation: CAWKSGSGGDTQYF.

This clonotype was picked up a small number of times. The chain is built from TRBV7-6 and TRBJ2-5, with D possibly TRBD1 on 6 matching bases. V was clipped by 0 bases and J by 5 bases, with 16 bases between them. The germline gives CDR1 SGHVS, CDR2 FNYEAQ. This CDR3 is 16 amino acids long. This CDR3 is CASSLAVAGVVETQYF. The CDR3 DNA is TGTGCCAGCAGCTTAGCGGTGGCAGGGGTCGTGGAGACCCAGTACTTC.

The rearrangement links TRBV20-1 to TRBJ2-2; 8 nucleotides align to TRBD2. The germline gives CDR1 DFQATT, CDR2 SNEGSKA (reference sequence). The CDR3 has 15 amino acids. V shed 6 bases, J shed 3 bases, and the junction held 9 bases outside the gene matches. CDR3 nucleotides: TGCAGTGCCGAGCGGGGCGGGGGGTACACCGGGGAGCTGTTTTTT. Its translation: CSAERGGGYTGELFF.

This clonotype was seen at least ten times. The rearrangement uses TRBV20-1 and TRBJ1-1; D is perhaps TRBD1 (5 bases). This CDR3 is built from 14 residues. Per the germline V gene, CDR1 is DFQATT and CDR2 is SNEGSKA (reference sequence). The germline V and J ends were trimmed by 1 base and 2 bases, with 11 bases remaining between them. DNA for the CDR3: TGCAGTGCTAGAGTTTGGGGCTACAACACTGAAGCTTTCTTT. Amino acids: CSARVWGYNTEAFF.

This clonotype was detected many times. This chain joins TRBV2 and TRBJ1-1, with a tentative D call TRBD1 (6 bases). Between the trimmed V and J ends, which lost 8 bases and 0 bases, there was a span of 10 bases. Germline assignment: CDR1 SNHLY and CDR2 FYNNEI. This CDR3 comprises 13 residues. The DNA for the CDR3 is TGTGCCAGCCGGGACACAATGAACACTGAAGCTTTCTTT. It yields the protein CASRDTMNTEAFF.